A selection of T cell receptor beta chains follows, all from one sample in a study of regulatory T cells in long-lasting Graves disease. TCRdb re-called the multiplex PCR reads with MiXCR, one entry per CDR3 protein. The top ten clones hold 15% to 20% of a sample with hundreds of thousands of distinct CDR3 sequences, around 15% of them seen once. In addition, the sample was reused for a study of T cells in Graves' hyperthyroidism and ophthalmopathy.

Sequencing used peripheral blood mononuclear cells (PBMCs), obtained at new diagnosis, from a patient treated with antithyroid drugs. The receptors originated from a woman between 25 and 40 years old with Graves disease. Each CDR3 is given with its conserved first and last residue. Each record gives: CDR3 DNA, CDR3 protein, D gene, clone size, J gene, V gene. D genes are given only for firm matches. Clone size, where shown, is once, few, many, or a class for clones that have expanded.

cdr3_nt: TGCAGTGCAAAGGGGGAAAGTGAGCAGTTCTTC
cdr3_aa: CSAKGESEQFF
d_call: -
clone_size: few
j_call: TRBJ2-1
v_call: TRBV20-1

cdr3_nt: TGTGCTAGTGGTTTGGCATCCCCGGGACAGGGAGGAAAGGAGGTCGATGAGCAGTTCTTC
cdr3_aa: CASGLASPGQGGKEVDEQFF
d_call: TRBD1
clone_size: many
j_call: TRBJ2-1
v_call: TRBV12-5

cdr3_nt: TGTGCCAGCAGTCTCCTATGGACAGGGGTGTATGGCTACACCTTC
cdr3_aa: CASSLLWTGVYGYTF
d_call: TRBD1
clone_size: many
j_call: TRBJ1-2
v_call: TRBV28

cdr3_nt: TGTGCCAGCAGTTTATCTCCGGGGCAGGGGAGAGGCTACACCTTC
cdr3_aa: CASSLSPGQGRGYTF
d_call: -
clone_size: -
j_call: TRBJ1-2
v_call: TRBV28

cdr3_nt: TGTGCCAGCAGCAATGACAGGGGTATAACTGAAGCTTTCTTT
cdr3_aa: CASSNDRGITEAFF
d_call: TRBD1
clone_size: -
j_call: TRBJ1-1
v_call: TRBV7-3

cdr3_nt: TGTGCCAGCAGCCAAGTGGGTGTCCCAACGTCAGGAAACACCATATATTTT
cdr3_aa: CASSQVGVPTSGNTIYF
d_call: -
clone_size: few
j_call: TRBJ1-3
v_call: TRBV3-1

cdr3_nt: TGCGCCAGCAGCTTGGCGTTAGCCGACTCCTACGAGCAGTACTTC
cdr3_aa: CASSLALADSYEQYF
d_call: -
clone_size: many
j_call: TRBJ2-7
v_call: TRBV5-1

cdr3_nt: TGTGCCAGCAGCTTCCAACAGGGGGATGGCTACACCTTC
cdr3_aa: CASSFQQGDGYTF
d_call: TRBD1
clone_size: many
j_call: TRBJ1-2
v_call: TRBV7-9

cdr3_nt: TGTGCCATCAGCATGACTAGCGGGGGGGGCGGGCAAGAGACCCAGTACTTC
cdr3_aa: CAISMTSGGGGQETQYF
d_call: TRBD2
clone_size: -
j_call: TRBJ2-5
v_call: TRBV10-3

cdr3_nt: TGTGCCACCAGTGATTTGTGGAACACTGAAGCTTTCTTT
cdr3_aa: CATSDLWNTEAFF
d_call: -
clone_size: many
j_call: TRBJ1-1
v_call: TRBV24-1

cdr3_nt: TGTGCCAGCAGCCCCCTAGAGAGGGGAGAGACCCAGTACTTC
cdr3_aa: CASSPLERGETQYF
d_call: -
clone_size: -
j_call: TRBJ2-5
v_call: TRBV3-1

cdr3_nt: TGTGCCAGCAGCCTAAGGAGCTGGACAGGGAATTCGGAGACTAATGAAAAACTGTTTTTT
cdr3_aa: CASSLRSWTGNSETNEKLFF
d_call: TRBD1
clone_size: -
j_call: TRBJ1-4
v_call: TRBV4-2

cdr3_nt: TGTGCCAGCAGTTTTACAGGGGCGGGCGAGCAGTACTTC
cdr3_aa: CASSFTGAGEQYF
d_call: TRBD1
clone_size: -
j_call: TRBJ2-7
v_call: TRBV12-3/TRBV12-4

cdr3_nt: TGCAGTGCCACTGGGGACAGTTCCTACGAGCAGTACTTC
cdr3_aa: CSATGDSSYEQYF
d_call: TRBD1
clone_size: -
j_call: TRBJ2-7
v_call: TRBV20-1

cdr3_nt: TGTGCCTGGAGTGCCGTCCACAGGGCTTCCTATGGCTACACCTTC
cdr3_aa: CAWSAVHRASYGYTF
d_call: -
clone_size: few
j_call: TRBJ1-2
v_call: TRBV30

cdr3_nt: TGTGCCAGCAGTTCCCTACAGGGGAACTATGGCTACACCTTC
cdr3_aa: CASSSLQGNYGYTF
d_call: TRBD1
clone_size: few
j_call: TRBJ1-2
v_call: TRBV12-3/TRBV12-4

cdr3_nt: TGCAGTGCTAGAACCCGGGGGGCTAGGGGTAATCAGCCCCAGCATTTT
cdr3_aa: CSARTRGARGNQPQHF
d_call: -
clone_size: many
j_call: TRBJ1-5
v_call: TRBV20-1

cdr3_nt: TGCAGTGCTAGTCATGAGGGAAACTACGAGCAGTACTTC
cdr3_aa: CSASHEGNYEQYF
d_call: -
clone_size: medium-sized
j_call: TRBJ2-7
v_call: TRBV20-1

cdr3_nt: TGTGCCAGCAGCTTATCCACACGGACAGACAATGAGCAGTTCTTC
cdr3_aa: CASSLSTRTDNEQFF
d_call: -
clone_size: many
j_call: TRBJ2-1
v_call: TRBV11-2

cdr3_nt: TGTGCCAGCAGAGGGACAGGGGGTGAAAAACTGTTTTTT
cdr3_aa: CASRGTGGEKLFF
d_call: TRBD1
clone_size: -
j_call: TRBJ1-4
v_call: TRBV2

cdr3_nt: TGTGCCAGCAGCTTAGCGCAAGTGACCAGCGGTGCGGAGCAGTTCTTC
cdr3_aa: CASSLAQVTSGAEQFF
d_call: -
clone_size: many
j_call: TRBJ2-1
v_call: TRBV7-8

cdr3_nt: TGCAGCGTTGAAAAACATCCCGGTGGCACAGATACGCAGTATTTT
cdr3_aa: CSVEKHPGGTDTQYF
d_call: -
clone_size: many
j_call: TRBJ2-3
v_call: TRBV29-1

cdr3_nt: TGTGCCAGCAGCTTATGGCCTGCGACTAGCGACTACGAGCAGTACTTC
cdr3_aa: CASSLWPATSDYEQYF
d_call: TRBD2
clone_size: -
j_call: TRBJ2-7
v_call: TRBV7-6

cdr3_nt: TGTGCCATCCTGGAGGGCTACGAGCAGTACTTC
cdr3_aa: CAILEGYEQYF
d_call: -
clone_size: many
j_call: TRBJ2-7
v_call: TRBV10-3

cdr3_nt: TGTGCCTGGGGGGGCCGGACTATGATCGAGACCCAGTACTTC
cdr3_aa: CAWGGRTMIETQYF
d_call: -
clone_size: many
j_call: TRBJ2-5
v_call: TRBV30

cdr3_nt: TGTGCCAGCAGCTTTTTACGGAACACCGGGGAGCTGTTTTTT
cdr3_aa: CASSFLRNTGELFF
d_call: -
clone_size: -
j_call: TRBJ2-2
v_call: TRBV7-2

cdr3_nt: TGCAGCGTGGCTGACGGCAGCAATCAGCCCCAGCATTTT
cdr3_aa: CSVADGSNQPQHF
d_call: -
clone_size: few
j_call: TRBJ1-5
v_call: TRBV29-1

cdr3_nt: TGCAGCGTTCTACTCCAGACCTATGGCTACACCTTC
cdr3_aa: CSVLLQTYGYTF
d_call: -
clone_size: many
j_call: TRBJ1-2
v_call: TRBV29-1

cdr3_nt: TGTGCCAGCAGTTCAGGGGGGGTGGGGCCAGATACGCAGTATTTT
cdr3_aa: CASSSGGVGPDTQYF
d_call: -
clone_size: -
j_call: TRBJ2-3
v_call: TRBV28

cdr3_nt: TGTGCCAGCAGTTTCTCCCGACTGCCGAACACTGAGGCTTTCTTT
cdr3_aa: CASSFSRLPNTEAFF
d_call: -
clone_size: many
j_call: TRBJ1-1
v_call: TRBV28

cdr3_nt: TGTGCCAGCAGCCTTTTGGGGGCGCGCAATGAGCAGTTCTTC
cdr3_aa: CASSLLGARNEQFF
d_call: -
clone_size: few
j_call: TRBJ2-1
v_call: TRBV6-1

cdr3_nt: TGTGCCAGCAGAGTTGGGACAGGGCTAAACACCGGGGAGCTGTTTTTT
cdr3_aa: CASRVGTGLNTGELFF
d_call: TRBD1
clone_size: few
j_call: TRBJ2-2
v_call: TRBV7-3

cdr3_nt: TGTGCCAGCAGTTACTCCCGGGACAGCAAAAACATTCAGTACTTC
cdr3_aa: CASSYSRDSKNIQYF
d_call: TRBD1
clone_size: few
j_call: TRBJ2-4
v_call: TRBV6-5

cdr3_nt: TGTGCCAGCAGTGTAGGGAATGAGCAGTTCTTC
cdr3_aa: CASSVGNEQFF
d_call: -
clone_size: few
j_call: TRBJ2-1
v_call: TRBV25-1

cdr3_nt: TGTGCCACCACTCCGACTCCCGATCAGCCCCAGCATTTT
cdr3_aa: CATTPTPDQPQHF
d_call: -
clone_size: -
j_call: TRBJ1-5
v_call: TRBV15

cdr3_nt: TGTGCCAGTAGTACAACAGGGGTCACTGAAGCTTTCTTT
cdr3_aa: CASSTTGVTEAFF
d_call: TRBD1
clone_size: many
j_call: TRBJ1-1
v_call: TRBV19

cdr3_nt: TGTGCCAGCAGCTTAGGGGGGGCCACTGAAGCTTTCTTT
cdr3_aa: CASSLGGATEAFF
d_call: -
clone_size: many
j_call: TRBJ1-1
v_call: TRBV12-3/TRBV12-4

cdr3_nt: TGTGCCATCAGATTATCGGACGGAGCCAAAAACATTCAGTACTTC
cdr3_aa: CAIRLSDGAKNIQYF
d_call: -
clone_size: few
j_call: TRBJ2-4
v_call: TRBV10-3

cdr3_nt: TGTGCCAGCAGTGACGGGACTAGCGGGACAGATACGCAGTATTTT
cdr3_aa: CASSDGTSGTDTQYF
d_call: TRBD2
clone_size: many
j_call: TRBJ2-3
v_call: TRBV6-4

cdr3_nt: TGTGCCAGCAGCGCCCTTTTTCAGGGGGCTGAAGGCTACACCTTC
cdr3_aa: CASSALFQGAEGYTF
d_call: TRBD1
clone_size: -
j_call: TRBJ1-2
v_call: TRBV9

cdr3_nt: TGTGCCAGCTCACCACGAGGGACGTTGAACACTGAAGCTTTCTTT
cdr3_aa: CASSPRGTLNTEAFF
d_call: -
clone_size: -
j_call: TRBJ1-1
v_call: TRBV18

cdr3_nt: TGTGCCAGCAGTTCCCGTGGAAACAGGGGGACCCAGTACTTC
cdr3_aa: CASSSRGNRGTQYF
d_call: TRBD1
clone_size: -
j_call: TRBJ2-5
v_call: TRBV9

cdr3_nt: TGCGCCAGCAGAGTCGGGACAGGGGGCGACGAGCAGTACTTC
cdr3_aa: CASRVGTGGDEQYF
d_call: TRBD1
clone_size: -
j_call: TRBJ2-7
v_call: TRBV4-1

cdr3_nt: TGTGCCAGCACCCACGGGACATCTTCCTACAATGAGCAGTTCTTC
cdr3_aa: CASTHGTSSYNEQFF
d_call: -
clone_size: -
j_call: TRBJ2-1
v_call: TRBV28

cdr3_nt: TGTGCCAGCAGCCACCACCGGGAACGGGATTCACCCCTCCACTTT
cdr3_aa: CASSHHRERDSPLHF
d_call: -
clone_size: -
j_call: TRBJ1-6
v_call: TRBV7-6

cdr3_nt: TGTGCCAGCAGTGGGGAGGGACTAGCGGGCAATGAGCAGTTCTTC
cdr3_aa: CASSGEGLAGNEQFF
d_call: TRBD2
clone_size: many
j_call: TRBJ2-1
v_call: TRBV2

cdr3_nt: TGTGCCAGCAGCCCAATCGGGCTCCACGAGCAGTACTTC
cdr3_aa: CASSPIGLHEQYF
d_call: -
clone_size: many
j_call: TRBJ2-7
v_call: TRBV7-2

cdr3_nt: TGTGCCACCAGTGATTCCGACTGGGCGGGTGGGGAGACCCAGTACTTC
cdr3_aa: CATSDSDWAGGETQYF
d_call: -
clone_size: many
j_call: TRBJ2-5
v_call: TRBV24-1

cdr3_nt: TGTGCCACCAGTGGACAGACAAGCTCCTACAATGAGCAGTTCTTC
cdr3_aa: CATSGQTSSYNEQFF
d_call: -
clone_size: many
j_call: TRBJ2-1
v_call: TRBV24-1

cdr3_nt: TGCAGTGCTACATACAGGGGTTCAAATGAAAAACTGTTTTTT
cdr3_aa: CSATYRGSNEKLFF
d_call: TRBD1
clone_size: few
j_call: TRBJ1-4
v_call: TRBV20-1

cdr3_nt: TGCGCCAGCAAAAGGGAACCCTACGAGCAGTACTTC
cdr3_aa: CASKREPYEQYF
d_call: -
clone_size: -
j_call: TRBJ2-7
v_call: TRBV5-1